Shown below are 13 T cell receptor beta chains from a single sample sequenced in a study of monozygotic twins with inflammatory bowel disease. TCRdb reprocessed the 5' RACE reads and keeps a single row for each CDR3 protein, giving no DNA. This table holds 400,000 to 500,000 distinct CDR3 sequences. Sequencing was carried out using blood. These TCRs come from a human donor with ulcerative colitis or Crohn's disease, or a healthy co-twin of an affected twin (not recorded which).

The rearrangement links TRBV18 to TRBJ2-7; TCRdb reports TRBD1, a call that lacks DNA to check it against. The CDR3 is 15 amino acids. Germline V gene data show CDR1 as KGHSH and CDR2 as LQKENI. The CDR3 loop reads CASSRDGKSSYEQYF. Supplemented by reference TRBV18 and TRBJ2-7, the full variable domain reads NAGVMQNPRHLVRRRGQEARLRCSPMKGHSHVYWYRQLPEEGLKFMVYLQKENIIDESGMPKERFSAEFPKEGPSILRIQQVVRGDSAAYFCASSRDGKSSYEQYFGPGTRLTVT.

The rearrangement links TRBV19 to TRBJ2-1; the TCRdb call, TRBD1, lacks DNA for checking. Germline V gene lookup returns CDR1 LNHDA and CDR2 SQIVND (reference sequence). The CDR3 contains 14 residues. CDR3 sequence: CASRDRSPTGDQFF. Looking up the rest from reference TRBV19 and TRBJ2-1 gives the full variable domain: DGGITQSPKYLFRKEGQNVTLSCEQNLNHDAMYWYRQDPGQGLRLIYYSQIVNDFQKGDIAEGYSVSREKKESFPLTVTSAQKNPTAFYLCASRDRSPTGDQFFGPGTRLTVL.

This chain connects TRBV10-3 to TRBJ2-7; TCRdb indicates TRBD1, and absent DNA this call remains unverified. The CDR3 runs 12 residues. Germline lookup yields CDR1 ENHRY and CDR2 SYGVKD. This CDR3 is CAISGFSTGEYF.

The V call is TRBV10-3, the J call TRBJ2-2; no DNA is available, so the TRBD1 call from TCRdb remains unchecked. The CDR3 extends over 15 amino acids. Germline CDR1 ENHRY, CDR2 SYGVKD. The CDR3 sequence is CAISGARGNTGELFF.

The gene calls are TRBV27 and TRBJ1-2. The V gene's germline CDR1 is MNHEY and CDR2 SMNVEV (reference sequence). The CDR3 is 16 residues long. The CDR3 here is CASSQNPGGKSDGYTF.

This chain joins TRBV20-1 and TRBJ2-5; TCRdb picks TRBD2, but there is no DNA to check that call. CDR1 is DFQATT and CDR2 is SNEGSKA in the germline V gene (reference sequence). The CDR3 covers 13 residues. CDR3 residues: CSARGLTQETQYF.

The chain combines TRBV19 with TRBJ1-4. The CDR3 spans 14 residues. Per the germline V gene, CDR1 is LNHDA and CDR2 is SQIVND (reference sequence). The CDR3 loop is CASSISETNEKLFF. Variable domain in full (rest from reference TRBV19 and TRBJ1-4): DGGITQSPKYLFRKEGQNVTLSCEQNLNHDAMYWYRQDPGQGLRLIYYSQIVNDFQKGDIAEGYSVSREKKESFPLTVTSAQKNPTAFYLCASSISETNEKLFFGSGTQLSVL.

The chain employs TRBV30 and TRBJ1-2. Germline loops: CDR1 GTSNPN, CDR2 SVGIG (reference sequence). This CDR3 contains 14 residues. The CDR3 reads CAWSVHLVDYGYTF.

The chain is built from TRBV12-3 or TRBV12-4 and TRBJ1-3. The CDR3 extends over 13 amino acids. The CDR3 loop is CASKANGGNTIYF.

The CDR3 protein is CASSQGLGSTEAFF. The chain combines TRBV3-1 with TRBJ1-1. Germline V gene lookup returns CDR1 LGHDT and CDR2 YNNKEL (reference sequence). This CDR3 comprises 14 residues. The complete variable domain, with remaining parts taken from reference TRBV3-1 and TRBJ1-1, reads DTAVSQTPKYLVTQMGNDKSIKCEQNLGHDTMYWYKQDSKKFLKIMFSYNNKELIINETVPNRFSPKSPDKAHLNLHINSLELGDSAVYFCASSQGLGSTEAFFGQGTRLTVV.

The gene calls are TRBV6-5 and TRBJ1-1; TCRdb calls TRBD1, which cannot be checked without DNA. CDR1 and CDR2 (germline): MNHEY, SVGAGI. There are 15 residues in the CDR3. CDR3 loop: CASSYSPTAGSEAFF.

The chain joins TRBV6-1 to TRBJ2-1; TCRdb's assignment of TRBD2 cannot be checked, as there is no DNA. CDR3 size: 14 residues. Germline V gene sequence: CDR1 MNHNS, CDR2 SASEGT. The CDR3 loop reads CASSPDSGISEQFF.

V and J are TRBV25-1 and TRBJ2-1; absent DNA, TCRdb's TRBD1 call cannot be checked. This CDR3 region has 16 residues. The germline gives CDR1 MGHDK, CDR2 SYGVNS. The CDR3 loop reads CASSKIQGGTYNEQFF.